The present T cell receptor beta chain was sequenced within a study of T cells in Graves' hyperthyroidism and ophthalmopathy. About the study: Peripheral blood sampling occurred at initial diagnosis, before any treatment. The study's findings and limits: Within blood appeared most thyroid clonotypes that had expanded above 0.001.

V gave up 6 bases and J gave up 3 bases; unmatched junction bases: 11. Germline-derived CDR1 and CDR2 are KGHDR and SFDVKD. This CDR3 contains 17 residues. As concerns this clonotype: Its antigen remains unidentified.

Researchers took RNA transcripts and amplified the TCR beta CDR3 regions from them. TCR CDR3 underwent first-round RT-PCR with the HTBI primer set. Using its own MiXCR run on the multiplex PCR reads, TCRdb lists one record per CDR3 protein. Of 600,000 to 800,000 distinct CDR3 sequences in the sample, approximately 40% were seen once. Patients were excluded because of uncontrolled infection, other autoimmune disease, pregnancy or lactation. The sample taken for sequencing was blood. The TCR comes from a woman in her forties with Graves' hyperthyroidism. V usage is TRBV24-1 and J usage is TRBJ2-1, with 9 nucleotides matching TRBD2. In nucleotides, the CDR3 is TGTGCCACCAGTTGGGCGGGGGGGCCTAGGGACTACAATGAGCAGTTCTTC. It translates to CATSWAGGPRDYNEQFF.